This record looks at one TCR beta chain sequence and its context. Antigen unknown. Germline V gene lookup returns CDR1 SEHNR and CDR2 FQNEAQ (reference sequence). CDR3 length equals 14 residues. Trimming removed 1 base at V and 9 bases at J, with 13 bases between. The sample originates from a study of glioma-infiltrating T cells after dendritic cell vaccination. In the study overall: Treatment, given 2003 to 2012, was autologous tumor lysate-pulsed dendritic cell vaccination.

Input was around 2.1 ug genomic DNA, or all available if less. Sequenced by immunoSEQ multiplex PCR; TCRdb stores in-frame clones only, minus some. This table has about 49,000 clones, less than 90% appearing once. Study-wide points: The cohort had few patients with full blood and tumor sets. TCR clonality showed no direct relationship with survival.

The sequence derives from a human donor with glioblastoma. This chain joins TRBV7-9 and TRBJ1-5; a possible D gene is TRBD1 (6 bases). The sequences come from blood, collected before dendritic cell vaccination. The CDR3: CASSLEGGAAPQHF. DNA for the CDR3: TGTGCCAGCAGCTTAGAAGGGGGAGCAGCGCCCCAGCATTTT.